This is a list of T cell receptor beta chains from one sample in a study of T cells in Graves' hyperthyroidism and ophthalmopathy. TCRdb independently ran MiXCR on the multiplex PCR reads; one entry per CDR3 protein. The table has roughly 40,000 distinct CDR3 sequences, 40% to 65% seen once. The specimen was blood. These receptors were taken from a man aged 35 to 55 with Graves' ophthalmopathy. Both conserved end residues are part of each CDR3. Fields, in order: D gene, CDR3 length, clone size, V gene, J gene, CDR3 protein, CDR3 DNA. A D gene is named only where the DNA matches it firmly. Expanded clones get a size class; other rows say once, few or many, or leave the size out.

>.|12|.|TRBV5-1|TRBJ2-1
CASSYHSEEQSF
TGCGCCAGCAGTTATCATAGCGAGGAGCAGTCCTTC
>.|16|.|TRBV7-9|TRBJ2-1
CASSLTRVSGSNEQFF
TGTGCCAGCAGCTTGACGAGGGTCTCCGGATCTAATGAGCAGTTCTTC
>TRBD1|15|.|TRBV30|TRBJ2-5
CAWSLATGGGETQYF
TGTGCCTGGAGTCTAGCGACAGGGGGGGGGGAGACCCAGTACTTC
>TRBD2|18|.|TRBV2|TRBJ2-3
CASSDGWASGGSTDTQYF
TGTGCCAGCAGTGACGGTTGGGCTAGCGGGGGGAGCACAGATACGCAGTATTTT
>TRBD2|18|once|TRBV11-3|TRBJ2-2
CASSLGTSGSYRTGELFF
TGTGCCAGCAGCTTAGGAACTAGCGGGAGTTATAGGACCGGGGAGCTGTTTTTT
>.|15|medium-sized|TRBV25-1|TRBJ1-2
CASSGDWVGNYGYTF
TGTGCCAGCAGTGGGGACTGGGTGGGCAACTATGGCTACACCTTC
>TRBD1|13|.|TRBV7-7|TRBJ2-5
CASSRGLQETQYF
TGTGCTAGCAGCAGGGGGCTACAAGAGACCCAGTACTTC
>.|14|many|TRBV19|TRBJ1-5
CASRIVLGNQPQHF
TGTGCCAGTAGGATAGTCTTAGGGAATCAGCCCCAGCATTTT
>TRBD1|14|many|TRBV20-1|TRBJ2-1
CSAPGQGAANEQFF
TGCAGTGCCCCGGGACAGGGGGCGGCCAATGAGCAGTTCTTC
>TRBD2|17|once|TRBV20-1|TRBJ2-7
CSAQTSGGTGGSYEQYF
TGCAGTGCTCAGACTAGCGGGGGGACAGGGGGCTCCTACGAGCAGTACTTC
>.|16|.|TRBV9|TRBJ2-7
CASSVGFRGNTGEQYF
TGTGCCAGCAGCGTAGGTTTTCGGGGGAACACCGGGGAGCAGTACTTC
>TRBD2|17|many|TRBV25-1|TRBJ2-2
CASSDPLAGGGTGELFF
TGTGCCAGCAGTGACCCGCTAGCGGGGGGGGGCACCGGGGAGCTGTTTTTT
>.|15|many|TRBV18|TRBJ1-6
CASSPDPPKNSPLHF
TGTGCCAGCTCACCCGACCCCCCAAAAAATTCACCCCTCCACTTT
>.|15|.|TRBV10-3|TRBJ1-5
CAIRSTGSADQPQHF
TGTGCCATCAGGTCCACAGGGTCGGCGGATCAGCCCCAGCATTTT
>TRBD2|14|.|TRBV25-1|TRBJ2-1
CASELAGVGNEQFF
TGTGCTAGCGAACTAGCGGGAGTAGGCAATGAGCAGTTCTTC
>TRBD1|14|many|TRBV27|TRBJ2-7
CASSSPGQGYEQYF
TGTGCCAGCAGTTCACCGGGACAGGGCTACGAGCAGTACTTC
>.|12|medium-sized|TRBV20-1|TRBJ1-1
CSALRDGTEAFF
TGCAGTGCCCTCAGGGACGGCACTGAAGCTTTCTTT
>.|15|many|TRBV6-1|TRBJ1-5
CASSPRWGDNQPQHF
TGTGCCAGCAGTCCGCGTTGGGGGGACAATCAGCCCCAGCATTTT
>.|15|.|TRBV28|TRBJ1-5
CASSLKGAGRPYEHF
TGTGCCAGCAGTTTAAAAGGGGCAGGGAGGCCCTACGAGCATTTT
>.|11|once|TRBV19|TRBJ2-1
CASSAAHPQFF
TGTGCCAGTAGTGCTGCCCACCCCCAGTTCTTC
>.|14|.|TRBV20-1|TRBJ2-7
CCARDPTGANEQYF
TGCTGTGCTAGAGATCCGACCGGGGCGAACGAACAGTACTTC
>TRBD1|17|many|TRBV10-3|TRBJ2-3
CAIKPGDRGLHTDTQYF
TGTGCCATCAAGCCAGGGGACAGGGGGTTACACACGGATACGCAGTATTTT
>.|12|many|TRBV5-5|TRBJ2-3
CASSTPADTQYF
TGTGCCAGCAGTACTCCTGCAGATACGCAGTATTTT
>.|14|many|TRBV5-1|TRBJ2-7
CASSLEDASYEQYF
TGCGCCAGCAGCTTAGAGGACGCATCCTACGAGCAGTACTTC
>.|13|many|TRBV12-3/TRBV12-4|TRBJ1-1
CASSLWGDTEAFF
TGTGCCAGCAGTTTATGGGGGGACACTGAAGCTTTCTTT
>.|14|.|TRBV20-1|TRBJ1-5
CSAEHREGNQPQHF
TGCAGTGCTGAACACCGGGAAGGGAATCAGCCCCAGCATTTT
>.|13|many|TRBV5-1|TRBJ1-1
CASSIGGLAEAFF
TGCGCCAGCAGCATAGGGGGGCTCGCTGAAGCTTTCTTT
>.|12|medium-sized|TRBV9|TRBJ1-2
CASSAPYYGYTF
TGTGCCAGCAGCGCCCCTTACTATGGCTACACCTTC
>TRBD2|15|.|TRBV20-1|TRBJ2-1
CSANRREVPDNEQFF
TGCAGTGCTAATCGGCGGGAGGTCCCCGACAATGAGCAGTTCTTC
>.|13|.|TRBV4-1|TRBJ2-7
CTSSQDVTYEQYF
TGCACCAGCAGCCAAGACGTCACCTACGAGCAGTACTTC